These T cell receptor beta chains were read from a single sample in a study of shared clonotypes between healthy human individuals. Generated by immunoSEQ multiplex PCR, the TCRdb table keeps only in-frame clones and is missing some. The data show about 2,100,000 clones, roughly 91% seen once. The source material was naive CD8+ T cells from PBMCs. These receptors originate from a man aged 18 to 30 in good health. Some clones in this sample may be carry-over from other donors' samples. Each CDR3 is given with its conserved first and last residue. Fields, in order: V gene, clone size, J gene, D gene, CDR3 protein, CDR3 DNA. D genes are given only for firm matches. Expanded clones are given a class, and other clones once, few, many or no size at all.

TRBV19	.	TRBJ2-7	TRBD2	CASSMGLADPSYEQYF	TGTGCCAGTAGTATGGGACTAGCGGATCCGTCCTACGAGCAGTACTTC
TRBV12-5	.	TRBJ2-7	TRBD2	CASGLGGESLAGKQYF	TGTGCTAGTGGTTTGGGGGGGGAAAGCCTAGCGGGAAAGCAGTACTTC
TRBV27	.	TRBJ2-7	.	CASSFNVPRNYEQYF	TGTGCCAGCAGTTTTAACGTTCCTCGGAATTACGAGCAGTACTTC
TRBV7-2	once	TRBJ2-3	TRBD2	CASSLVAGGPKTDTQYF	TGTGCCAGCAGCTTAGTAGCGGGAGGGCCTAAGACGGATACGCAGTATTTT
TRBV28	.	TRBJ1-2	.	CATTPDGLGHGYTF	TGTGCCACCACTCCGGATGGACTTGGGCATGGCTACACCTTC
TRBV11-2	.	TRBJ2-7	TRBD2	CASSLARLAAYEQYF	TGTGCCAGCAGCTTAGCCCGGCTAGCGGCCTACGAGCAGTACTTC
TRBV7-9	.	TRBJ1-2	.	CASSLVLGGYTF	TGTGCCAGCAGCTTAGTACTGGGGGGCTACACCTTC
TRBV5-1	.	TRBJ2-7	.	CASRLGVEEQYF	TGCGCCAGCAGGTTGGGAGTGGAAGAGCAGTACTTC
TRBV29-1	.	TRBJ2-3	TRBD2	CSGCGLAGVGDTQYF	TGCAGCGGCTGCGGACTAGCGGGAGTGGGAGATACGCAGTATTTT
TRBV4-1	.	TRBJ1-3	.	CASSPLRQGNTIYF	TGCGCCAGCAGCCCCTTGAGACAGGGAAACACCATATATTTT
TRBV4-1	.	TRBJ2-5	.	CASSQGRVSRETQYF	TGCGCCAGCAGCCAAGGCAGGGTAAGTAGGGAGACCCAGTACTTC
TRBV27	.	TRBJ2-7	.	CASSFGVGYEQYF	TGTGCCAGCAGTTTCGGGGTCGGGTACGAGCAGTACTTC
TRBV7-6	few	TRBJ2-5	.	CASSTRWELGETQYF	TGTGCCAGCAGCACTAGATGGGAATTGGGGGAGACCCAGTACTTC
TRBV19	.	TRBJ1-1	.	CASSIDRGPGTTEAFF	TGTGCCAGTAGTATAGATCGAGGCCCGGGGACCACTGAAGCTTTCTTT
TRBV7-8	.	TRBJ2-7	.	CASSFRSRLVSEQYF	TGTGCCAGCAGCTTCCGCTCTAGACTAGTCTCCGAGCAGTACTTC
TRBV18	.	TRBJ1-2	.	CASSPPGGYGYTF	TGTGCCAGCTCACCCCCGGGGGGCTATGGCTACACCTTC
TRBV10-3	.	TRBJ1-6	.	CAISEEGNSPLHF	TGTGCCATCAGTGAGGAGGGGAATTCACCCCTCCACTTT
TRBV9	.	TRBJ1-1	.	CASSVGSSRAFF	TGTGCCAGCAGCGTCGGAAGCTCGCGGGCTTTCTTT
TRBV27	.	TRBJ2-5	.	CASQGGAGETQYF	TGTGCCTCCCAAGGGGGGGCTGGAGAGACCCAGTACTTC
TRBV28	.	TRBJ1-2	.	CASSFSKWGGYTF	TGTGCCAGCAGTTTTTCCAAGTGGGGTGGCTACACCTTC
TRBV14	.	TRBJ2-1	.	CASSPPGLRPYNEQFF	TGTGCCAGCAGCCCTCCGGGACTCCGACCTTACAATGAGCAGTTCTTC
TRBV7-9	.	TRBJ2-2	TRBD1	CASSYEQGALGELFF	TGTGCCAGCAGCTACGAACAGGGGGCATTGGGGGAGCTGTTTTTT
TRBV7-3	.	TRBJ2-2	.	CASSPGILNTGELFF	TGTGCCAGCAGCCCCGGGATTTTGAACACCGGGGAGCTGTTTTTT
TRBV28	.	TRBJ2-7	.	CASSNKSGTATYEQYF	TGTGCCAGCAGCAATAAATCCGGGACTGCCACCTACGAGCAGTACTTC
TRBV29-1	once	TRBJ1-2	TRBD1	CSVERQGNYGYTF	TGCAGCGTTGAGCGACAGGGGAACTATGGCTACACCTTC
TRBV27	.	TRBJ2-7	TRBD1	CASRPALRRDRGYEQYF	TGTGCCAGCAGACCGGCCCTTCGGCGAGACAGGGGTTACGAGCAGTACTTC
TRBV9	.	TRBJ2-1	.	CASSPRRGDSYNEQFF	TGTGCCAGCAGCCCCCGGAGGGGGGACTCCTACAATGAGCAGTTCTTC
TRBV19	.	TRBJ1-2	.	CASSIRASQEVAGYTF	TGTGCCAGTAGTATAAGGGCTAGCCAGGAAGTCGCTGGCTACACCTTC
TRBV7-9	.	TRBJ2-7	TRBD2	CASSPTSPNPLSSYEQYF	TGTGCCAGCAGCCCGACTAGCCCCAATCCCCTAAGCTCCTACGAGCAGTACTTC
TRBV27	.	TRBJ2-7	TRBD1	CASSTGQGLFYEQYF	TGTGCCAGCAGTACCGGACAGGGGCTTTTTTACGAGCAGTACTTC
TRBV4-1	.	TRBJ2-1	TRBD2	CASSRVGLAGRNEQFF	TGCGCCAGCAGCCGGGTGGGACTAGCGGGGAGGAATGAGCAGTTCTTC
TRBV6-5	once	TRBJ2-7	TRBD2	CASSYGTSYYEQYF	TGTGCCAGCAGTTACGGGACTAGTTATTACGAGCAGTACTTC
TRBV6-1	.	TRBJ1-1	.	CASSELPDYEAFF	TGTGCCAGCAGTGAATTACCGGACTATGAAGCTTTCTTT
TRBV5-4	.	TRBJ2-5	.	CASSSTGEQYF	TGTGCCAGCAGCTCCACGGGGGAGCAGTACTTC
TRBV4-1	.	TRBJ2-5	TRBD2	CASSQAHAWGAGGGETQYF	TGCGCCAGCAGCCAAGCCCACGCTTGGGGAGCGGGAGGGGGAGAGACCCAGTACTTC
TRBV27	.	TRBJ2-3	TRBD2	CASSLLSGSTDTQYF	TGTGCCAGCAGCCTACTGAGCGGGAGTACAGATACGCAGTATTTT
TRBV7-8	.	TRBJ2-7	.	CASSLAKLGRGYEQYF	TGTGCCAGCAGCTTAGCGAAGTTGGGCAGGGGCTACGAGCAGTACTTC
TRBV5-4	.	TRBJ1-2	.	CASSPGGHDYGYTF	TGTGCCAGCAGCCCCGGGGGTCACGACTATGGCTACACCTTC
TRBV13	once	TRBJ1-2	TRBD1	CASSLGTGEISYGYTF	TGTGCCAGCAGCTTGGGGACAGGGGAGATCTCCTATGGCTACACCTTC
TRBV7-9	.	TRBJ1-4	.	CASSLGRGAFYGNEKLFF	TGTGCCAGCAGCTTAGGAAGGGGAGCGTTTTATGGTAATGAAAAACTGTTTTTT
TRBV5-1	.	TRBJ2-1	TRBD2	CASNLGALAGVWDEQFF	TGCGCCAGCAACCTAGGGGCCCTAGCGGGAGTCTGGGATGAGCAGTTCTTC
TRBV7-9	.	TRBJ2-3	TRBD1	CASSSWDRGSDTQYF	TGTGCCAGCAGCTCCTGGGACAGGGGTTCAGATACGCAGTATTTT
TRBV7-8	.	TRBJ2-2	.	CASSWRTANTGELFF	TGTGCCAGCAGCTGGAGGACGGCGAACACCGGGGAGCTGTTTTTT
TRBV30	.	TRBJ2-3	.	CAWSRPPGVSTDTQYF	TGTGCCTGGAGTCGCCCGCCAGGGGTGAGCACAGATACGCAGTATTTT
TRBV29-1	.	TRBJ1-1	.	CSVPFTNMRTEAFF	TGCAGCGTTCCCTTTACAAATATGAGGACTGAAGCTTTCTTT
TRBV21-1	.	TRBJ1-1	.	CASSKLSFARNTEAFF	TGTGCCAGCAGCAAACTCTCTTTCGCCAGGAACACTGAAGCTTTCTTT
TRBV7-9	.	TRBJ1-1	.	CASSESVANTEAFF	TGTGCCAGCAGCGAGTCGGTGGCGAACACTGAAGCTTTCTTT
TRBV9	.	TRBJ2-7	.	CASSVGPGQGSAQHYEQYF	TGTGCCAGCAGCGTAGGTCCGGGACAAGGGTCCGCTCAACACTACGAGCAGTACTTC
TRBV19	.	TRBJ2-3	.	CASTDGGDSTDTQYF	TGTGCCAGTACAGACGGTGGGGATTCCACAGATACGCAGTATTTT
TRBV5-1	.	TRBJ2-3	.	CASSLTGRGAWDTQYF	TGCGCCAGCAGCTTAACGGGCAGGGGCGCCTGGGATACGCAGTATTTT
TRBV5-6	.	TRBJ2-2	.	CASSLGVGELFF	TGTGCCAGCAGCTTGGGGGTCGGGGAGCTGTTTTTT
TRBV7-8	.	TRBJ2-7	.	CASSFRDTYEQYF	TGTGCCAGCAGCTTTAGGGATACCTACGAGCAGTACTTC
TRBV2	.	TRBJ1-2	.	CASSVTGRDYGYTF	TGTGCCAGCAGCGTAACAGGGAGGGACTATGGCTACACCTTC
TRBV30	.	TRBJ1-6	.	CAWTNSGSPLHF	TGTGCCTGGACAAATAGTGGTTCACCCCTCCACTTT
TRBV27	.	TRBJ2-1	.	CASSLLFNEQFF	TGTGCCAGCAGTTTACTTTTCAATGAGCAGTTCTTC
TRBV29-1	.	TRBJ2-3	TRBD2	CSVQSGSGTDTQYF	TGCAGCGTTCAAAGCGGGAGTGGGACAGATACGCAGTATTTT
TRBV7-2	.	TRBJ2-7	.	CASSLGGSPDYEQYF	TGTGCCAGCAGCTTAGGCGGTTCACCTGACTACGAGCAGTACTTC
TRBV13	.	TRBJ2-2	TRBD1	CASSSDGTGGGTGELFF	TGTGCCAGCAGTTCAGACGGGACAGGGGGCGGCACCGGGGAGCTGTTTTTT
TRBV4-1	.	TRBJ2-1	TRBD2	CASSQVPGLAGGFYNEQFF	TGCGCCAGCAGCCAAGTACCGGGACTAGCGGGAGGGTTCTACAATGAGCAGTTCTTC
TRBV9	.	TRBJ2-7	.	CASSPGGLYEQYF	TGTGCCAGCAGCCCCGGGGGCCTCTACGAGCAGTACTTC